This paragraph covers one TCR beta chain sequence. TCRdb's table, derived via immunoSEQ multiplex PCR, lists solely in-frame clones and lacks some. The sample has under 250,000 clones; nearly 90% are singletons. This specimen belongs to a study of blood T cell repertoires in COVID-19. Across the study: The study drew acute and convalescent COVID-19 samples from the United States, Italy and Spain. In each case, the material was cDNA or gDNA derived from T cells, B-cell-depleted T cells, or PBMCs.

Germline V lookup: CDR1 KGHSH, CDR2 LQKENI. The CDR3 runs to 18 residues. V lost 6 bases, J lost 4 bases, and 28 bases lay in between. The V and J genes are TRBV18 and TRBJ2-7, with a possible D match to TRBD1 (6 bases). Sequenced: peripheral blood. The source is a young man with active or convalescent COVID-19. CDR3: CASSADSPTSESQYEQYF. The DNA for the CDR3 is TGTGCCAGCTCTGCGGACAGCCCGACCTCAGAATCTCAATACGAGCAGTACTTC.